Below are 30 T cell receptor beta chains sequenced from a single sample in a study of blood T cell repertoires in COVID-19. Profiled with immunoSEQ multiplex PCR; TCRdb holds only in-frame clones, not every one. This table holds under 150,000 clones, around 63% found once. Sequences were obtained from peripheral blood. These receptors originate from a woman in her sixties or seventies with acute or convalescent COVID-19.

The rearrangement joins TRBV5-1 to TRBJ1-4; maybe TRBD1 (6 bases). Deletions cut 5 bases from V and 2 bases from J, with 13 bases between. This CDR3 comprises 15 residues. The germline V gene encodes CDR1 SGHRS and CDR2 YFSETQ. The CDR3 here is CASRPTGKTNEKLFF. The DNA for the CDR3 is TGCGCCAGCAGACCAACAGGGAAGACTAATGAAAAACTGTTTTTT. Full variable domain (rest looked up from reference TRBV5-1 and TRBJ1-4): KAGVTQTPRYLIKTRGQQVTLSCSPISGHRSVSWYQQTPGQGLQFLFEYFSETQRNKGNFPGRFSGRQFSNSRSEMNVSTLELGDSALYLCASRPTGKTNEKLFFGSGTQLSVL.

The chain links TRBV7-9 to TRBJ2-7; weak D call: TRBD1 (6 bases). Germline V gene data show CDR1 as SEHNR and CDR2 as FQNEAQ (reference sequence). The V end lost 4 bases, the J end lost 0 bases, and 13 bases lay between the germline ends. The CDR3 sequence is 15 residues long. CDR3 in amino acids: CASSSSDSDSYEQYF. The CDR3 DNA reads TGTGCCAGCAGCTCTTCGGACAGTGACTCCTACGAGCAGTACTTC.

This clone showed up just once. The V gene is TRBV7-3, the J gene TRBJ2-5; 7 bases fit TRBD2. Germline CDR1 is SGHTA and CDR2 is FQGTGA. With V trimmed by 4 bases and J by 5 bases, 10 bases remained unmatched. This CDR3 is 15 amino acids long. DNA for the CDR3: TGTGCCAGCAGCTCCGGGCGGGGGTTAACGGAGACCCAGTACTTC. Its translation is CASSSGRGLTETQYF.

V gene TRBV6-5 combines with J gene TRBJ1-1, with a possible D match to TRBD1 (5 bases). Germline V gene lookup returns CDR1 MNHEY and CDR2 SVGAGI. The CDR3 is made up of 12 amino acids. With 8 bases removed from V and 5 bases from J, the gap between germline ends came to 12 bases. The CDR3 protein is CASGHRGTEAFF. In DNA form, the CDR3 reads TGTGCCAGCGGGCACCGGGGGACTGAAGCTTTCTTT.

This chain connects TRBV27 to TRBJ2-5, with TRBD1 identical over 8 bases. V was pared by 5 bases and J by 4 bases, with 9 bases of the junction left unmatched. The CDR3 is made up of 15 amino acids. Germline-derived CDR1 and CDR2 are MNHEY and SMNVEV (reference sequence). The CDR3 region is CASSPRQGWGETQYF. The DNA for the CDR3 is TGTGCCAGCAGTCCAAGACAGGGGTGGGGAGAGACCCAGTACTTC.

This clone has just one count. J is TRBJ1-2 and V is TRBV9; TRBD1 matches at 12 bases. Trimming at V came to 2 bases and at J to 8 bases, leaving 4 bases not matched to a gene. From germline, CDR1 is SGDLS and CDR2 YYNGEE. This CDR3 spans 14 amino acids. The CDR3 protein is CASSVIGTGGGYTF. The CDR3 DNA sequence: TGTGCCAGCAGCGTCATCGGGACAGGGGGCGGCTACACCTTC. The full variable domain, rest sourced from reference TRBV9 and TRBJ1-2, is DSGVTQTPKHLITATGQRVTLRCSPRSGDLSVYWYQQSLDQGLQFLIQYYNGEERAKGNILERFSAQQFPDLHSELNLSSLELGDSALYFCASSVIGTGGGYTFGSGTRLTVV.

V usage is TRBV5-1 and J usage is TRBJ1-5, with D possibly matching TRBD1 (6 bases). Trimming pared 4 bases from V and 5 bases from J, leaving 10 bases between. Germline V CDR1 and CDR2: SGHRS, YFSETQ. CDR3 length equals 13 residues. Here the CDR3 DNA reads TGCGCCAGCAGCCTGGACAGAGATCAGCCCCAGCATTTT. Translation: CASSLDRDQPQHF.

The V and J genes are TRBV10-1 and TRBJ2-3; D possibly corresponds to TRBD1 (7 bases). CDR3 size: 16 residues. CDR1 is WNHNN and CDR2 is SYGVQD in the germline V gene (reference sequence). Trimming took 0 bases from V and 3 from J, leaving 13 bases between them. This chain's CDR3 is CASSESAAGGTDTQYF. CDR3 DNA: TGCGCCAGCAGTGAGTCTGCAGCAGGGGGGACAGATACGCAGTATTTT.

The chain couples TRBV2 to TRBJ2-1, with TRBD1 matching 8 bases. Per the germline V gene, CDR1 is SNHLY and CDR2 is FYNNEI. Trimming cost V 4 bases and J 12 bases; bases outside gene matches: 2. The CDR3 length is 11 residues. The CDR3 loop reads CASSAGTGQFF. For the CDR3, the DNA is TGTGCCAGCAGTGCCGGGACAGGGCAGTTCTTC. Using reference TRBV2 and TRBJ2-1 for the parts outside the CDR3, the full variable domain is EPEVTQTPSHQVTQMGQEVILRCVPISNHLYFYWYRQILGQKVEFLVSFYNNEISEKSEIFDDQFSVERPDGSNFTLKIRSTKLEDSAMYFCASSAGTGQFFGPGTRLTVL.

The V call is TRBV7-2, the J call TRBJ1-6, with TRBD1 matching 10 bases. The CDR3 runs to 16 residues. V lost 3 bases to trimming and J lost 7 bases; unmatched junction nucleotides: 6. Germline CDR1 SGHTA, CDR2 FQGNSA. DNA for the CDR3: TGTGCCAGCAGCTTCGGGCAGACAGGGGGCAATTCACCCCTCCACTTT. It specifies CASSFGQTGGNSPLHF.

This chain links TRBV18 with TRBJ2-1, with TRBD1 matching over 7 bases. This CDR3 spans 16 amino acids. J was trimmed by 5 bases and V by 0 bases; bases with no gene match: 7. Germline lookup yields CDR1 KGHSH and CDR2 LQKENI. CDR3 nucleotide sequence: TGTGCCAGCTCACCACCGGACAGGTTGAGGGACAATGAGCAGTTCTTC. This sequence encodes CASSPPDRLRDNEQFF.

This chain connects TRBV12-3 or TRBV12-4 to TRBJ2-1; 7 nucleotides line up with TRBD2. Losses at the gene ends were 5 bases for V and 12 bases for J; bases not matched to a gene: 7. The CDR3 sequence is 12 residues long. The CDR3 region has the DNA TGTGCCAGCAGTGACCGGACTAGTCTGCAGTTCTTC. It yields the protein CASSDRTSLQFF.

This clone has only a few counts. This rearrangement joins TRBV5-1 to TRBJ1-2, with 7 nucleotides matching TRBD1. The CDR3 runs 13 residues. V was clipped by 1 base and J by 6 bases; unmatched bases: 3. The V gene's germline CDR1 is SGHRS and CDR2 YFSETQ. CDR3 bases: TGCGCCAGCAGCTTGAGGGGGCAAGATGGCTACACCTTC. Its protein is CASSLRGQDGYTF.

The CDR3 nucleotides are TGTGCCAGCAGTTTTGGGAGCTCCTACGAGCAGTACTTC. Protein sequence: CASSFGSSYEQYF. The genes are TRBV28 and TRBJ2-7; TRBD2 might be the D (5 bases). Germline CDR1 and CDR2: MDHEN and SYDVKM. The V and J ends lost 3 bases and 0 bases respectively, with 6 bases between them. The CDR3 is made up of 13 amino acids.

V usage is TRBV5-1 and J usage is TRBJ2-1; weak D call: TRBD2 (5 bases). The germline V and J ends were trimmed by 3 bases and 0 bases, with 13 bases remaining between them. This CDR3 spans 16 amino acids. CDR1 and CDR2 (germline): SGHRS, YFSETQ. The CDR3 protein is CASSSSAVSSYNEQFF. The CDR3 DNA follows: TGCGCCAGCAGCTCATCAGCGGTATCCTCCTACAATGAGCAGTTCTTC. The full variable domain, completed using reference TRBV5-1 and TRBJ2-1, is KAGVTQTPRYLIKTRGQQVTLSCSPISGHRSVSWYQQTPGQGLQFLFEYFSETQRNKGNFPGRFSGRQFSNSRSEMNVSTLELGDSALYLCASSSSAVSSYNEQFFGPGTRLTVL.

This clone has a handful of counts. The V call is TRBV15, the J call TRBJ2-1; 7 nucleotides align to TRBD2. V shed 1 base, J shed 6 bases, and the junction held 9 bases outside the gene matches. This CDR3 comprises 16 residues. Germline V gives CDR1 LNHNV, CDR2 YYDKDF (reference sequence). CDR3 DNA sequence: TGTGCCACCAGCAGAGCCGGGACTACCCTCGGCAATGAGCAGTTCTTC. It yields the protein CATSRAGTTLGNEQFF.

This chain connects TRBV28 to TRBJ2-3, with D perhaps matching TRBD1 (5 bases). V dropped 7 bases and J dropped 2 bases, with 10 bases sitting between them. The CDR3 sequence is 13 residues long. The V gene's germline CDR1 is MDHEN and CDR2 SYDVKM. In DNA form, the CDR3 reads TGTGCCAGCATAGGGGAAAACACAGATACGCAGTATTTT. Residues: CASIGENTDTQYF.

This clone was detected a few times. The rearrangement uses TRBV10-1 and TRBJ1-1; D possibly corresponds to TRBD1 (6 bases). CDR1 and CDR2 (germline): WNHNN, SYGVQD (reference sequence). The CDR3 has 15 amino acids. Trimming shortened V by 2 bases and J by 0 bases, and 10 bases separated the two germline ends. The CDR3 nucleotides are TGCGCCAGCAGTGAGAGTCAGGGGATGAACACTGAAGCTTTCTTT. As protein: CASSESQGMNTEAFF.

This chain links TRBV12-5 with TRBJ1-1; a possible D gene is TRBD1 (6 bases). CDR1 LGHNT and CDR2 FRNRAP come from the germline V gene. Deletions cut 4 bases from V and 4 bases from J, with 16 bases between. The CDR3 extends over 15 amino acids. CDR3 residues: CASGSPRQASTEAFF. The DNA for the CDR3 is TGTGCTAGTGGTTCGCCTCGACAGGCCAGCACTGAAGCTTTCTTT.

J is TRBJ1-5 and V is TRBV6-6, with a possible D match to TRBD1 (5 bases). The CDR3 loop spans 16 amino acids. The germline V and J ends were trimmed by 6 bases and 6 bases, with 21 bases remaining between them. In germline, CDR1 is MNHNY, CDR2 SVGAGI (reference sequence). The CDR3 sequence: CASRRASGTQGQPQHF. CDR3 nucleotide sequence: TGTGCCAGCAGACGAGCGTCGGGGACTCAGGGTCAGCCCCAGCATTTT.

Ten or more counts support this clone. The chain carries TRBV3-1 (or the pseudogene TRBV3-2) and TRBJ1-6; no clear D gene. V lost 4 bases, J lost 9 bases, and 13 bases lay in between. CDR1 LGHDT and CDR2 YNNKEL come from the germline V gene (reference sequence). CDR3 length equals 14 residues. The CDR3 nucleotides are TGTGCCAGCAGCCGCCCTGTAGCGCTTTCACCCCTCCACTTT. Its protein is CASSRPVALSPLHF.

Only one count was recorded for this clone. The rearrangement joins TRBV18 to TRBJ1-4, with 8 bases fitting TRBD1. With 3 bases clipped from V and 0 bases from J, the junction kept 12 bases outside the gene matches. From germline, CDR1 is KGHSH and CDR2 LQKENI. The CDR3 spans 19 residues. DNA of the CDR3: TGTGCCAGCTCACCTTTACCTGGGACAGGCCATGCAACTAATGAAAAACTGTTTTTT. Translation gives CASSPLPGTGHATNEKLFF.

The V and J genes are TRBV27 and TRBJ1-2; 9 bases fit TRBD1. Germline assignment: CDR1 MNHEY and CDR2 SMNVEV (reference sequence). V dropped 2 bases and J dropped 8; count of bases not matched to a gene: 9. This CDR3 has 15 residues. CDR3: CASSLTGTGRLGYTF. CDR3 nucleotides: TGTGCCAGCAGTTTAACCGGGACAGGGCGACTCGGCTACACCTTC.

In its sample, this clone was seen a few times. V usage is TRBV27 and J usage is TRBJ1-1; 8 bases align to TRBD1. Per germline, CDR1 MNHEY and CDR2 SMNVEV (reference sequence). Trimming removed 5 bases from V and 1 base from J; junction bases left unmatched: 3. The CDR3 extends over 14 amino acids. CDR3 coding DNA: TGTGCCAGCAGTACCAGGGGGCGGAACACTGAAGCTTTCTTT. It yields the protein CASSTRGRNTEAFF.

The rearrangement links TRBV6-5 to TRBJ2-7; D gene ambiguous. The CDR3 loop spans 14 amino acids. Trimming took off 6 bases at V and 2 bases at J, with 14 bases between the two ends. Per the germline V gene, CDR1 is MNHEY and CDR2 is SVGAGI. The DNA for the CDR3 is TGTGCCAGCAGCCTGATACGGTTTGCCTACGAGCAGTACTTC. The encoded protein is CASSLIRFAYEQYF.

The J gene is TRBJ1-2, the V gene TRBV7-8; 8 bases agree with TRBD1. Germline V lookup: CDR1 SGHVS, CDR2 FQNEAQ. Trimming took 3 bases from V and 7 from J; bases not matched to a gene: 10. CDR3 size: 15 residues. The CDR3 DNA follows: TGTGCCAGCAGCTTGACAGGGGATCTGCTGGTTGGCTACACCTTC. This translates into CASSLTGDLLVGYTF.

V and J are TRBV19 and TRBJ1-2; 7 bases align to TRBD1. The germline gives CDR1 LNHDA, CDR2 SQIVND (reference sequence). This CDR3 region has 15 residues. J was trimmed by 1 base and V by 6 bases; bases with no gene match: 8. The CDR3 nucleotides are TGTGCCAGTAGAACCCTGGGACAGTTTAACTATGGCTACACCTTC. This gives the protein CASRTLGQFNYGYTF.

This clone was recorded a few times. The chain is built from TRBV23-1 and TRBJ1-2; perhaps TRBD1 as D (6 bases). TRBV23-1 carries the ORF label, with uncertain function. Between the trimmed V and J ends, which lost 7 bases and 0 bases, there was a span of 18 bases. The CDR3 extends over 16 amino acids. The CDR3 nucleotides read TGCGCCAGCATTAAAGACAGGAGTCTTTCTAACTATGGCTACACCTTC. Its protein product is CASIKDRSLSNYGYTF.

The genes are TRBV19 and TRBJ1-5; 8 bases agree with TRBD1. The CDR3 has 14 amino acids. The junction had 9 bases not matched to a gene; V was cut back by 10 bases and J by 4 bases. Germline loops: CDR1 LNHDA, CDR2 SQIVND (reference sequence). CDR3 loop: CATGQGPSNQPQHF. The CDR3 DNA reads TGTGCCACCGGACAGGGCCCTTCAAATCAGCCCCAGCATTTT.

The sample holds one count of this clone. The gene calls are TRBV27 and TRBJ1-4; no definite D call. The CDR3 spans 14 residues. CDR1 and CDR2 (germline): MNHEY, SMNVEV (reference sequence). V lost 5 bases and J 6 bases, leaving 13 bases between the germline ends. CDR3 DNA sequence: TGTGCCAGCAGTCAGTCACGGGTGGATGAAAAACTGTTTTTT. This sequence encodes CASSQSRVDEKLFF. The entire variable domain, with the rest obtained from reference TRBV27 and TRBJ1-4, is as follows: EAQVTQNPRYLITVTGKKLTVTCSQNMNHEYMSWYRQDPGLGLRQIYYSMNVEVTDKGDVPEGYKVSRKEKRNFPLILESPSPNQTSLYFCASSQSRVDEKLFFGSGTQLSVL.